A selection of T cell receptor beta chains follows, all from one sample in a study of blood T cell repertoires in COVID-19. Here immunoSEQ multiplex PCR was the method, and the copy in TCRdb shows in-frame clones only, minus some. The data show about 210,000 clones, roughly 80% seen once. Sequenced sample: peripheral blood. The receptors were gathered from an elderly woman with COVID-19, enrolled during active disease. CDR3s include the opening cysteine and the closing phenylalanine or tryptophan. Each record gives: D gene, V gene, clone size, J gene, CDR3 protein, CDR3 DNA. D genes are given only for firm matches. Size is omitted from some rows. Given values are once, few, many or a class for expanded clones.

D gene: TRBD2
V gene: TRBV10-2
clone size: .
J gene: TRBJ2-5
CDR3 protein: CASSDPPKRGSLRETQYF
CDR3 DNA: TGCGCCAGCAGCGACCCCCCCAAGCGGGGGTCTCTTCGCGAGACCCAGTACTTC

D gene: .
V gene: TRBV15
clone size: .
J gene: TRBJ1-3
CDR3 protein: CATSRDRGQISGNTIYF
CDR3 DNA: TGTGCCACCAGCAGAGATCGTGGACAGATCTCTGGAAACACCATATATTTT

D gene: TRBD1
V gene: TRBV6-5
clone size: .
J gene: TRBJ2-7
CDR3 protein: CASSRGQGKEYEQYF
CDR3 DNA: TGTGCCAGCAGCCGGGGACAGGGAAAGGAATACGAGCAGTACTTC

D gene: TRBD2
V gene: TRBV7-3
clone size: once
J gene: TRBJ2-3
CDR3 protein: CASSYGLAGSDTQYF
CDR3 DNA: TGTGCCAGCAGCTACGGACTAGCGGGGTCAGATACGCAGTATTTT

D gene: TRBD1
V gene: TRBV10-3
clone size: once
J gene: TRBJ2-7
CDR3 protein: CAISDGQDSYEQYF
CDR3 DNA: TGTGCCATCAGTGACGGACAGGACTCCTACGAGCAGTACTTC

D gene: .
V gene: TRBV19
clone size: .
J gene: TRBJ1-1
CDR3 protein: CASSIVQNTEAFF
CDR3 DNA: TGTGCCAGTAGTATAGTTCAGAACACTGAAGCTTTCTTT

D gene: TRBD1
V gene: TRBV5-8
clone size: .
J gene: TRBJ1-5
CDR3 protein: CASSLGTGGLQPQHF
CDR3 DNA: TGTGCCAGCAGCTTGGGGACAGGGGGCTTACAGCCCCAGCATTTT

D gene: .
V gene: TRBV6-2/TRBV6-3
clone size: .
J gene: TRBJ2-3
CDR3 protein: CASSPSRSIRTDTQYF
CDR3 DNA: TGTGCCAGCAGCCCCTCCCGGTCTATTCGCACAGATACGCAGTATTTT

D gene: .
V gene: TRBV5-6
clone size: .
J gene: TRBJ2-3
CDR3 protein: CASSLGPSGYTQYF
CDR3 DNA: TGTGCCAGCAGCTTGGGGCCCAGCGGGTATACGCAGTATTTT

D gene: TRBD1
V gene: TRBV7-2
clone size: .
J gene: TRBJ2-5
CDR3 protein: CASSRQGRETQYF
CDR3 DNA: TGTGCCAGCAGCCGACAGGGGCGGGAGACCCAGTACTTC

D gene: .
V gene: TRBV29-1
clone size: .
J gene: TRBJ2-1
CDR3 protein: CSVAGWGSYNEQFF
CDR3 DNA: TGCAGCGTTGCAGGGTGGGGCTCCTACAATGAGCAGTTCTTC

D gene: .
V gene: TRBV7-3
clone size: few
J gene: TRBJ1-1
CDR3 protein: CASSPNPGRVTEAFF
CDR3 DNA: TGTGCCAGCAGCCCCAACCCGGGCAGGGTGACTGAAGCTTTCTTT

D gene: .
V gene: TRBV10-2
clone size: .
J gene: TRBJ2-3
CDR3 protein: CASSEWGAQYF
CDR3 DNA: TGCGCCAGCAGTGAGTGGGGGGCGCAGTATTTT

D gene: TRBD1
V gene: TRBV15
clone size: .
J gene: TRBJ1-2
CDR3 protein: CATSRDRTGYGYTF
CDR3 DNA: TGTGCCACCAGCAGAGACCGGACAGGCTATGGCTACACCTTC

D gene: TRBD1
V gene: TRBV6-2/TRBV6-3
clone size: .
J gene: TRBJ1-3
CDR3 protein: CASRYRGNAGNTIYF
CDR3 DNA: TGTGCCAGCAGGTACAGGGGGAACGCTGGAAACACCATATATTTT

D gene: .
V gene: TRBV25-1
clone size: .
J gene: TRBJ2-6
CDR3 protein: CASSHWTDQRGGANVLTF
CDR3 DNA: TGTGCCAGCAGCCACTGGACAGATCAAAGAGGTGGGGCCAACGTCCTGACTTTC

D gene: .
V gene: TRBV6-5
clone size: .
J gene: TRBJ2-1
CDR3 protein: CASSRPGREQFF
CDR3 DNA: TGTGCCAGCAGCCGCCCCGGCAGGGAGCAGTTCTTC

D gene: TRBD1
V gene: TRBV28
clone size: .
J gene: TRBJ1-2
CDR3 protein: CASSVTGTGGAFNGYTF
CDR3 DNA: TGTGCCAGCAGTGTGACCGGGACAGGGGGCGCGTTTAACGGCTACACCTTC

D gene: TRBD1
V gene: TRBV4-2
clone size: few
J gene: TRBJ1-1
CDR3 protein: CASSERRPGTANTEAFF
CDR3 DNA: TGTGCCAGCAGCGAAAGGAGGCCCGGGACAGCGAACACTGAAGCTTTCTTT

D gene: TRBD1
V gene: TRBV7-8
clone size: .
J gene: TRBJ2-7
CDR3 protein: CASSFGTGSYEQYF
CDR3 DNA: TGTGCCAGCAGCTTCGGGACAGGGTCCTACGAGCAGTACTTC

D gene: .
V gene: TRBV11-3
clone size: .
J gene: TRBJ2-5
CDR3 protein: CASSFGGRETQYF
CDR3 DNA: TGTGCCAGCAGCTTTGGGGGCCGAGAGACCCAGTACTTC

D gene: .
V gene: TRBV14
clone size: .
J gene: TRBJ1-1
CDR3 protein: CASSQWQGSATEAFF
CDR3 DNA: TGTGCCAGCAGCCAATGGCAGGGCAGTGCCACTGAAGCTTTCTTT